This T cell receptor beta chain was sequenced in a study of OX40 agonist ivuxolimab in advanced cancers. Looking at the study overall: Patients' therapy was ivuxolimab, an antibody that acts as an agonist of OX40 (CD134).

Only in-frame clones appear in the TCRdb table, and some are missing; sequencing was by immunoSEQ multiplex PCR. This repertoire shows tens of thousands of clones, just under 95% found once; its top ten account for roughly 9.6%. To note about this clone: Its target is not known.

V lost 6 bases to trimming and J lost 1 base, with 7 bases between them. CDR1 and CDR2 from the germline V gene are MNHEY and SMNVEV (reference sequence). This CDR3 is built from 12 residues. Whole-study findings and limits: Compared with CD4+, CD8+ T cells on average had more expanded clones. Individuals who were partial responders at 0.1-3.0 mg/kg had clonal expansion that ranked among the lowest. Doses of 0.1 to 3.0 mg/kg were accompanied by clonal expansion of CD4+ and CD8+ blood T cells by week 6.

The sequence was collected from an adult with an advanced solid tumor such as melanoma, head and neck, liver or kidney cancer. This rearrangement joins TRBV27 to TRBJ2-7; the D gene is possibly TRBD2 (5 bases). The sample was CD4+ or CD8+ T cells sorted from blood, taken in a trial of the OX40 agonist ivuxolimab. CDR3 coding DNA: TGTGCCAGCAGCCCGGGGTCCTACGAGCAGTACTTC. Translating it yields CASSPGSYEQYF.